A single sample gave rise to the 15 T cell receptor beta chains below, sequenced in a study of T cells in women clearing cervical HPV infection (dated by TCRdb to the late 2010s). The receptor library was made with the immunoSEQ multiplex PCR assay. Entries here come from immuneACCESS through TCRdb and include only in-frame sequences with V and J called. Some clones fail to appear in such tables; in the studies checked, an unresolved V gene covers under half of the shortfall, and the cause of the remainder is unknown. The sample's table covers approximately 33,000 clones. The top ten clonotypes cover roughly 8% of the sample. Sample: blood buffy coat. Receptor source: a woman between 18 and 69 years old with a cervical HPV16 infection that either progressed to CIN3+ or cleared (not recorded which).

Worth noting for this clone: Coverage ceases 3 residues before the CDR3 finishes, and the germline J gene fills in the end. This sequence joins TRBV20-1 and TRBJ1-1, with D possibly matching TRBD1 (5 bases). This CDR3 comprises 15 residues. The V end was cut by 6 bases, the J end by 3 bases, with 20 bases between. Germline-derived CDR1 and CDR2 are DFQATT and SNEGSKA (reference sequence). The CDR3 loop is CSAKRRGGGDTEAFF. CDR3 DNA, as far as it was read: TGCAGTGCAAAGCGGAGGGGTGGGGGGGACACTGAA.

About this clone itself: The read ends 3 residues early relative to the CDR3; the germline J gene fills the gap. This sequence joins TRBV5-1 and TRBJ1-1; D call uncertain. The V end was cut by 1 base, the J end by 1 base, with 11 bases between. CDR3 length: 15 residues. Germline assignment: CDR1 SGHRS and CDR2 YFSETQ. The covered CDR3 bases are TGCGCCAGCAGCTTGATAACAGCCCCGAACACTGAA. Its protein is CASSLITAPNTE. The whole CDR3 sequence reads CASSLITAPNTEAFF. The full variable domain, in which reference TRBV5-1 and TRBJ1-1 provide the parts outside the CDR3, is KAGVTQTPRYLIKTRGQQVTLSCSPISGHRSVSWYQQTPGQGLQFLFEYFSETQRNKGNFPGRFSGRQFSNSRSEMNVSTLELGDSALYLCASSLITAPNTEAFFGQGTRLTVV.

Concerning this clone: Read data end 3 residues before the CDR3 end; the end is taken from the germline J gene. This sequence joins TRBV10-1 and TRBJ2-5, with a possible D match to TRBD1 (5 bases). From germline, CDR1 is WNHNN and CDR2 SYGVQD (reference sequence). V lost 0 bases and J lost 5, with 13 bases in between. The CDR3 length is 15 residues. The CDR3 spells CASSESAGAGETQYF. CDR3 DNA (partial): TGCGCCAGCAGTGAGTCTGCAGGAGCAGGGGAGACC.

Worth noting for this clone: Sequencing ends 3 residues short of the CDR3 end; the germline J gene provides the rest. The V and J genes are TRBV7-2 and TRBJ2-7; perhaps TRBD2 as D (7 bases). Trimming removed 2 bases at V and 2 bases at J, with 13 bases between. CDR3 length: 15 amino acids. Per germline, CDR1 SGHTA and CDR2 FQGNSA. CDR3 in amino acids: CASSLWGGATYEQYF. The CDR3 bases that were read are TGTGCCAGCAGCTTATGGGGGGGGGCTACCTACGAG.

About this clone: The missing CDR3 end, 3 residues past where the read stops, is filled in from the germline J gene. The V call is TRBV18, the J call TRBJ2-3; D possibly corresponds to TRBD1 (5 bases). The V gene's germline CDR1 is KGHSH and CDR2 LQKENI. The ends were cut back, 0 bases at V and 5 bases at J, with 12 bases in the middle. The CDR3 runs 15 residues. The part of the CDR3 DNA that was read is TGTGCCAGCTCACCACCGGGGCAGTTGGGAGATACG. Translating gives CASSPPGQLGDT. The CDR3 as a whole reads CASSPPGQLGDTQYF.

Comment on this clone: From the germline J gene comes the end of the CDR3, since the read stops 3 residues before it. Other DNA variants within this sample encode the same CDR3. This chain joins TRBV7-2 and TRBJ2-7; the D is unclear. V gave up 0 bases and J gave up 1 base, with 10 bases separating them. Germline CDR1 SGHTA, CDR2 FQGNSA. This CDR3 contains 15 residues. The CDR3 DNA, read in part, is TGTGCCAGCAGCTTAGCGCCAGGTTTATCCTACGAG. It translates to CASSLAPGLSYE. The full CDR3 protein reads CASSLAPGLSYEQYF.

As for this clone: Read coverage stops 3 residues before the CDR3 terminus; the germline J gene supplies the remainder. This chain joins TRBV6-2 or TRBV6-3 and TRBJ1-1, with TRBD1 as a possible D gene (6 bases). Germline V gives CDR1 MNHEY, CDR2 SVGEGT. This CDR3 is 15 amino acids long. V lost 2 bases to trimming and J lost 6 bases, with 16 bases between them. The sequenced part of the CDR3 DNA is TGTGCCAGCAGTTACCAGATTACAGGGTTCGCTGAA. Amino acid sequence: CASSYQITGFAE. The CDR3 in its entirety is CASSYQITGFAEAFF.

Points on this clone: With the read ending 3 residues before the CDR3 end, the germline J gene is used to fill in that end. The chain uses TRBV18 and TRBJ1-4, with D uncertain. Germline-derived CDR1 and CDR2 are KGHSH and LQKENI. This CDR3 is 16 amino acids long. The V end was cut by 4 bases, the J end by 0 bases, with 12 bases between. The CDR3 spells CASSRSESATNEKLFF. The sequenced CDR3 bases are TGTGCCAGCTCACGGTCTGAAAGCGCAACTAATGAAAAA. The whole variable domain, remainder taken from reference TRBV18 and TRBJ1-4, is NAGVMQNPRHLVRRRGQEARLRCSPMKGHSHVYWYRQLPEEGLKFMVYLQKENIIDESGMPKERFSAEFPKEGPSILRIQQVVRGDSAAYFCASSRSESATNEKLFFGSGTQLSVL.

Points on this clone: The read ends 3 residues early relative to the CDR3; the germline J gene fills the gap. This chain links TRBV4-1 with TRBJ2-7; 10 bases agree with TRBD1. J lost 4 bases, V lost 0 bases, and 3 bases had no gene match. The CDR3 is 15 amino acids. Germline CDR1 and CDR2: MGHRA and YSYEKL. The DNA read from the CDR3 is TGCGCCAGCAGCCAAGAGGGACAGGGGAGGTACGAG. This translates into CASSQEGQGRYE. Given in full, the CDR3 is CASSQEGQGRYEQYF.

Concerning this clone: The missing CDR3 end, 3 residues past where the read stops, is filled in from the germline J gene. J is TRBJ2-1 and V is TRBV5-1; 11 nucleotides align to TRBD2. Germline V gene lookup returns CDR1 SGHRS and CDR2 YFSETQ. The CDR3 covers 17 residues. Trimming took 5 bases from V and 7 from J; bases not matched to a gene: 14. CDR3 loop: CASRMGGGLAVNNEQFF. The covered CDR3 bases are TGCGCCAGCAGAATGGGAGGGGGACTAGCGGTCAATAATGAG.

Concerning this clone: The missing CDR3 end, 3 residues past where the read stops, is filled in from the germline J gene. The rearrangement links TRBV6-2 or TRBV6-3 to TRBJ1-1; no clear D. The CDR3 is 11 residues long. V lost 11 bases to trimming and J lost 2 bases, with 9 bases between them. Germline V gives CDR1 MNHEY, CDR2 SVGEGT. The CDR3 bases that were read are TGTGCCGCAGTTCGAAACACTGAA. It codes for CAAVRNTE. The full CDR3 reads CAAVRNTEAFF.

As for this clone: The sequence runs out 3 residues before the end of the CDR3; the remainder is reconstructed from the germline J gene. V and J are TRBV20-1 and TRBJ1-6; the D gene is possibly TRBD1 (5 bases). This CDR3 is 15 amino acids long. The V end lost 1 base, the J end lost 0 bases, and 7 bases lay between the germline ends. CDR1 and CDR2 (germline): DFQATT, SNEGSKA (reference sequence). CDR3 bases read: TGCAGTGCTAGAGGACAGAGCTCCTATAATTCACCC. This gives the protein CSARGQSSYNSP. The full CDR3 protein reads CSARGQSSYNSPLHF.

Of note for this clone: The read finishes 3 residues shy of the CDR3 end, and the germline J gene is used to complete it. The chain links TRBV20-1 to TRBJ2-3; a possible D gene is TRBD1 (5 bases). The CDR3 sequence is 13 residues long. Germline V lookup: CDR1 DFQATT, CDR2 SNEGSKA (reference sequence). CDR3 DNA, as far as it was read: TGCAGTGCTAGTGAGCAGGGCAATCAGCCG. This codes for CSASEQGNQP. The CDR3 in its entirety is CSASEQGNQPQYF.

Of note for this clone: Coverage ceases 3 residues before the CDR3 finishes, and the germline J gene fills in the end. This chain links TRBV24-1 with TRBJ1-1, with D unresolved. The CDR3 is 13 residues long. Germline V CDR1 and CDR2: KGHDR, SFDVKD. Trimming shortened V by 8 bases and J by 2 bases, and 11 bases separated the two germline ends. CDR3 DNA (partial): TGTGCCACCAACGCCGCAGGTAACACTGAA. Protein: CATNAAGNTE. The CDR3 in full is CATNAAGNTEAFF.

To note about this clone: The read halts 3 residues ahead of the CDR3 end, with the missing end drawn from the germline J gene. The rearrangement joins TRBV10-3 to TRBJ1-6, with D maybe TRBD1 (6 bases). This CDR3 is 14 amino acids long. Germline assignment: CDR1 ENHRY and CDR2 SYGVKD. V was cut by 7 bases and J by 6 bases, with 13 bases left in between. The sequenced CDR3 bases are TGTGCCATCAACCCGGGACAAATTAATTCACCC. Protein: CAINPGQINSP. The whole CDR3 reads CAINPGQINSPLHF.